This T cell receptor beta chain derives from a study of PD-L1 blockade in urothelial cancer. What went into each PCR as a spike was synthetic TCR analog templates. Repertoires were generated with immunoSEQ multiplex PCR, while TCRdb's copy carries only in-frame clones and drops some. The sample comprises 49,000 or so clones, 60% to 85% of which are singletons, and around 9.3% rests with the top ten. The time point here: pretreatment peripheral blood. The CDR3 is 15 amino acids. Germline V gene lookup returns CDR1 MGHRA and CDR2 YSYEKL. V lost 5 bases and J lost 0, with 11 bases in between. The source material was PBMCs, sampled around atezolizumab (anti-PD-L1) treatment. This chain links TRBV4-1 with TRBJ1-3; D might be TRBD1 (6 bases). This sequence originates from a man in his 70s with urothelial cancer. CDR3 DNA: TGCGCCAGCAGCGCAGGGGAAAGCTCTGGAAACACCATATATTTT. Its protein is CASSAGESSGNTIYF.